The 5 T cell receptor beta chains below all came from one sample that was sequenced in a study of breast tumors, draining lymph nodes, adjacent tissues. Samples came from axillary lymph nodes draining the breast cancer. MiXCR, run by TCRdb on the multiplex PCR reads, gives a single entry per CDR3 protein. Of 200,000 or so distinct CDR3 sequences listed, roughly 31% are singletons. Sequencing was done on a sample of axillary lymph node tissue. These receptors were taken from a female donor with breast cancer. Some clones in this sample may be carry-over from other donors' samples.

Remarks on this clonotype: Being one base from a much bigger clone, this may be a read error. Here the CDR3 reads CGARDERYEQYF. CDR3 coding DNA: TGCGGTGCTAGAGATGAACGCTACGAGCAGTACTTC. The V and J genes are TRBV20-1 and TRBJ2-7, with D hard to call. The CDR3 extends over 12 amino acids. CDR1 is DFQATT, CDR2 SNEGSKA, per germline (reference sequence).

In this sample, this clonotype turned up many times. An end of the junction does not agree with germline; a read error may underlie this. The V call is TRBV5-1, the J call TRBJ2-3, with a tentative D call TRBD1 (5 bases). The V gene's germline CDR1 is SGHRS and CDR2 YFSETQ. The length of the CDR3 is 14 residues. CDR3 region: CASSPGSATNTQYF. The CDR3 bases are TGCGCCAGCAGCCCAGGGTCCGCCACAAATACGCAGTATTTT.

This clonotype appeared many times. The chain joins TRBV24-1 to TRBJ2-5; maybe TRBD2 (6 bases). Germline CDR1 KGHDR, CDR2 SFDVKD. The CDR3 consists of 15 residues. Between the trimmed V and J ends, which lost 4 bases and 3 bases, there was a span of 14 bases. CDR3 protein: CATSDPPGGEETQYF. For the CDR3, the DNA is TGTGCCACCAGTGACCCTCCTGGCGGGGAAGAGACCCAGTACTTC.

This clonotype occurred many times. This chain links TRBV7-2 with TRBJ2-1; 8 bases fit TRBD2. This CDR3 region has 16 residues. The V and J ends lost 5 bases and 3 bases, in that order; junction bases with no gene match: 9. CDR1 and CDR2 from the germline V gene are SGHTA and FQGNSA. DNA for the CDR3: TGTGCCAGCAGCGTACTCGGGACTAGATACTACAATGAGCAGTTCTTC. The encoded protein is CASSVLGTRYYNEQFF.

This clonotype was seen ten or more times. The CDR3 region is CASSVGGSANEQFF. CDR3 nucleotides: TGTGCCAGCAGCGTTGGGGGTAGTGCGAATGAGCAGTTCTTC. This chain uses TRBV9 with TRBJ2-1; D may match TRBD1 or TRBD2 (5 bases each). Trimming pared 2 bases from V and 7 bases from J, leaving 13 bases between. Germline CDR1 and CDR2: SGDLS and YYNGEE. The CDR3 is 14 amino acids.